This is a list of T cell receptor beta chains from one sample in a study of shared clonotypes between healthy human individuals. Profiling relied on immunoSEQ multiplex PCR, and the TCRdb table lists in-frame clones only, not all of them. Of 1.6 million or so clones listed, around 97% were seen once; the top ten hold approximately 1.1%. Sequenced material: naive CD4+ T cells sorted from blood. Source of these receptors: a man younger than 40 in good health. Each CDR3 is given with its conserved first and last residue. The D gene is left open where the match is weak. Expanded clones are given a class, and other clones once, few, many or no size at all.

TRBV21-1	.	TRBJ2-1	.	TGTGCCAGCAGCAGAGAGGTAATTAGCGGGACAGACAATGAGCAGTTCTTC	CASSREVISGTDNEQFF
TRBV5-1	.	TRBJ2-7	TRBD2	TGCGCCAGCAGCTTGGTTCCTAGCGGGAGGGCCGGGGACGAGCAGTACTTC	CASSLVPSGRAGDEQYF
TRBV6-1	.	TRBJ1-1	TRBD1	TGTGCCAGCACTTTAGCCAGGGGGACTGAAGCTTTCTTT	CASTLARGTEAFF
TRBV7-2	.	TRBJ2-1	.	TGTGCCAGCAGCATCCCCTGGCGGAGGGCTCCTGTCCATGAGCAGTTCTTC	CASSIPWRRAPVHEQFF
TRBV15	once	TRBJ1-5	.	TGTGCCACCAGCCTAGCCGTCGGGGGCCCGGGATTCAGTAATCAGCCCCAGCATTTT	CATSLAVGGPGFSNQPQHF
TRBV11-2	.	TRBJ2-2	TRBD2	TGTGCCAGCAGCACCGCGAAAAGACTAGCGGGAGTTGCCGGGGAGCTGTTTTTT	CASSTAKRLAGVAGELFF
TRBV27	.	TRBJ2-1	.	TGTGCCAGCAGTATACGGACTGGGGTGAGGAATGAGCAGTTCTTC	CASSIRTGVRNEQFF
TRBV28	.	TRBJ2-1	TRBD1	TGTGCCAGCAGAATATCTCTCGGACAGGGAGGAACCCTTAACGAGTTCTTC	CASRISLGQGGTLNEFF
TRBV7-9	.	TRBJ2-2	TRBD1	TGTGCCAGCAGCACCCTAGCGGGACAGGGGGGCACCGGGGAGCTGTTTTTT	CASSTLAGQGGTGELFF
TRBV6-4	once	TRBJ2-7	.	TGTGCCAGCAGTTCAGAGGCGGGGGCCGAGCAGTACTTC	CASSSEAGAEQYF
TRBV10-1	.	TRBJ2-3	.	TGCGCCAGCAGTGAGTCGCCCCCTGGGAGCACAGATACGCAGTATTTT	CASSESPPGSTDTQYF
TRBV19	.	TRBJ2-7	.	TGTGCCAGTAGTTCCCCCCGACTAGGCATAAGTGGGGACGAGCAGTACTTC	CASSSPRLGISGDEQYF
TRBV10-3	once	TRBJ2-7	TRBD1	TGTGCCATCAGTGCGGGACAGGGGTTGAGCGAGCAGTACTTC	CAISAGQGLSEQYF